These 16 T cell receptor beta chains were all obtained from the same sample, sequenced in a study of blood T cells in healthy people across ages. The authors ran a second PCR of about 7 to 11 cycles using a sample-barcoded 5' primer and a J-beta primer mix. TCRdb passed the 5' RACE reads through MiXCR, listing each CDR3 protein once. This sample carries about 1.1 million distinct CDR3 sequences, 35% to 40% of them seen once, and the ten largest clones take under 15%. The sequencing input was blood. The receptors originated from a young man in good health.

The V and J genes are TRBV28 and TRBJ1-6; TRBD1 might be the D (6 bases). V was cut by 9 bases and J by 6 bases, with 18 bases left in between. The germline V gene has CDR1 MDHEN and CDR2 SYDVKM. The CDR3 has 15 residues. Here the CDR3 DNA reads TGTGCCAGTAGTCTCACAGGGAATGCTAATTCACCCCTCCACTTT. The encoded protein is CASSLTGNANSPLHF.

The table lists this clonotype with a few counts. In nucleotides, the CDR3 is TGTGCCAGCAGCTTAAACAGGGTGAACACCGGGGAGCTGTTTTTT. Residues: CASSLNRVNTGELFF. The rearrangement links TRBV7-2 to TRBJ2-2; maybe TRBD1 (6 bases). This CDR3 spans 15 amino acids. The germline V and J ends were trimmed by 2 bases and 1 base, with 8 bases remaining between them. From germline, CDR1 is SGHTA and CDR2 FQGNSA.

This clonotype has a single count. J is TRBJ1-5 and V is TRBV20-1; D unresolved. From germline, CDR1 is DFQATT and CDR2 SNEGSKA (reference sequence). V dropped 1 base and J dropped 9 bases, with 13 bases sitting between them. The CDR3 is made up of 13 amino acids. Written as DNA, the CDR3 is TGCAGTGCTAGAGCGAACAGCGCGGGGCCCCAGCATTTT. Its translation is CSARANSAGPQHF.

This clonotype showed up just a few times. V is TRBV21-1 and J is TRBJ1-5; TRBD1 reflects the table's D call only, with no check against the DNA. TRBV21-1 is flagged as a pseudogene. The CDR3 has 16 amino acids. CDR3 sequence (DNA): TGTGCCAGCTCCCGGGGGGGACATTATAGCAATCAGCCCCAGCATTTT. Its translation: CASSRGGHYSNQPQHF.

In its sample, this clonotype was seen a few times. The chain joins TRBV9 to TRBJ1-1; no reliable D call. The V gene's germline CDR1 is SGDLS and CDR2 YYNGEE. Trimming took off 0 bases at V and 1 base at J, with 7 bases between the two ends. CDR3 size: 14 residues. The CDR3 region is CASSVGEWNTEAFF. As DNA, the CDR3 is TGTGCCAGCAGCGTAGGAGAGTGGAACACTGAAGCTTTCTTT. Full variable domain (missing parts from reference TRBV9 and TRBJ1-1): DSGVTQTPKHLITATGQRVTLRCSPRSGDLSVYWYQQSLDQGLQFLIQYYNGEERAKGNILERFSAQQFPDLHSELNLSSLELGDSALYFCASSVGEWNTEAFFGQGTRLTVV.

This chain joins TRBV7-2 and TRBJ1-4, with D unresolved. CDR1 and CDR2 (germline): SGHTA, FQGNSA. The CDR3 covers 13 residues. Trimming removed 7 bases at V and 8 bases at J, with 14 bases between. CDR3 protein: CASTSRVGEKLFF. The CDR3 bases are TGTGCCAGCACTTCTCGGGTGGGGGAAAAACTGTTTTTT.

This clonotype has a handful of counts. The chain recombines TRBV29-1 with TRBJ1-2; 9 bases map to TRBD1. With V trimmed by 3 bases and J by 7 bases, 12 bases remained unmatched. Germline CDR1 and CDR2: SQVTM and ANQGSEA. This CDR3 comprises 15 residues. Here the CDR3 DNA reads TGCAGCGTTGACTATACAGGGGGCGGGCTTGGTGGCTACACCTTC. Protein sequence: CSVDYTGGGLGGYTF.

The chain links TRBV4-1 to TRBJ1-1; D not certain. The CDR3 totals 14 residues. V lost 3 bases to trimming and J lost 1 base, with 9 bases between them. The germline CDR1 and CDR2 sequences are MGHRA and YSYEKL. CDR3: CASSHGSTNTEAFF. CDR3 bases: TGCGCCAGCAGCCACGGCTCTACGAACACTGAAGCTTTCTTT.

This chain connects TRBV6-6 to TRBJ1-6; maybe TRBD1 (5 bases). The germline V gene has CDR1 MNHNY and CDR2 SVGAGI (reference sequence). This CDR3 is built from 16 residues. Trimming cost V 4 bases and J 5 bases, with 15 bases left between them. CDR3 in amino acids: CASSSVPGRDNSPLHF. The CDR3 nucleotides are TGTGCCAGCAGTTCCGTCCCGGGACGGGATAATTCACCCCTCCACTTT.

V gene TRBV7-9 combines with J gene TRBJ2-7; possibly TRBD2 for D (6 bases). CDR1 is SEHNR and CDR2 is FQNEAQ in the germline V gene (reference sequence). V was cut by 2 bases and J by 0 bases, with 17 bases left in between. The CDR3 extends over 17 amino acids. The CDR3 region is CASSLLPELAGSYEQYF. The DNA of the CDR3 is TGTGCCAGCAGCTTATTACCTGAACTAGCAGGCTCCTACGAGCAGTACTTC. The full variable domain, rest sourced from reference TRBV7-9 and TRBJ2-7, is DTGVSQNPRHKITKRGQNVTFRCDPISEHNRLYWYRQTLGQGPEFLTYFQNEAQLEKSRLLSDRFSAERPKGSFSTLEIQRTEQGDSAMYLCASSLLPELAGSYEQYFGPGTRLTVT.

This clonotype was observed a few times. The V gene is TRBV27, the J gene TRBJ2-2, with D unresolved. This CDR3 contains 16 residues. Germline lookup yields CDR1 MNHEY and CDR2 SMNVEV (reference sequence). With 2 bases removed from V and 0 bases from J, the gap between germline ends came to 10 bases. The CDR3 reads CASSLGSAPNTGELFF. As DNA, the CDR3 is TGTGCCAGCAGTTTAGGGTCGGCACCGAACACCGGGGAGCTGTTTTTT.

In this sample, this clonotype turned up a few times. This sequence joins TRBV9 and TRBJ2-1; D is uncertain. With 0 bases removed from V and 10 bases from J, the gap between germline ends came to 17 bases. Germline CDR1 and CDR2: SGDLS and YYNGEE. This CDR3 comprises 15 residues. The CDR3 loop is CASSVVSGPTEEQFF. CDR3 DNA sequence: TGTGCCAGCAGCGTAGTGTCTGGGCCGACGGAGGAGCAGTTCTTC.

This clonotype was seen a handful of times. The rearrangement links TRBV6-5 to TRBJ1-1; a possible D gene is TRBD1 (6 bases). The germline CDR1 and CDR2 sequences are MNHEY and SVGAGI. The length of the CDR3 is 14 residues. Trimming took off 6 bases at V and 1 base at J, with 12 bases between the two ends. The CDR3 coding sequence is TGTGCCAGCAGGGGGGGGCAGCCGAACACTGAAGCTTTCTTT. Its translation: CASRGGQPNTEAFF.

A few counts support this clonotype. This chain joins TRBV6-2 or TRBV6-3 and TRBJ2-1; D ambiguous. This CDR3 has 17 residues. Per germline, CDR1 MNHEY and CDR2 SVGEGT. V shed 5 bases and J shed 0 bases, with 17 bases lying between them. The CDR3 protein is CASSNRPALSSYNEQFF. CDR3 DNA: TGTGCCAGCAGTAACCGGCCTGCTCTGAGCTCCTACAATGAGCAGTTCTTC.

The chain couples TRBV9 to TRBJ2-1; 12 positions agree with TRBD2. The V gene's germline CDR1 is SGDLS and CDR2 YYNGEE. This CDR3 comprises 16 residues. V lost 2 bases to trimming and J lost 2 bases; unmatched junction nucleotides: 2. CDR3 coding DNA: TGTGCCAGCAGCGTTCGACTAGCGGGGGCCTACAATGAGCAGTTCTTC. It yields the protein CASSVRLAGAYNEQFF.

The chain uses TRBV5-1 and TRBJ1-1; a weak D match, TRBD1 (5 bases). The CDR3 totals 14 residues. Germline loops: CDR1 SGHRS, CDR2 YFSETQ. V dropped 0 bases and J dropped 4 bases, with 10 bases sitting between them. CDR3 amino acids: CASSLVPQATEAFF. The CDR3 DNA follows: TGCGCCAGCAGCTTGGTGCCACAGGCCACTGAAGCTTTCTTT.